One and the same sample provided the 9 T cell receptor beta chains below, sequenced in a study of metastatic and nonmetastatic thyroid tumors. There were no patients who had received any treatment before thyroid surgery. TCRdb reanalyzed the PCR reads with MiXCR. The sample shows around 16,000 clones, around 13% of them seen only once. Material for sequencing was blood. The source is a female donor with papillary thyroid cancer or a benign thyroid nodule (not recorded which). Some clones in this sample may be carry-over from other donors' samples.

The sample holds many counts of this clone. This chain uses TRBV28 with TRBJ2-3; the D call may be TRBD1 or TRBD2 (5 bases each). The CDR3 is made up of 18 amino acids. The V end was cut by 3 bases, the J end by 0 bases, with 19 bases between. Germline V gene sequence: CDR1 MDHEN, CDR2 SYDVKM. The CDR3 DNA sequence: TGTGCCAGCAGTTTGCAGGGAGAAATTGGTTTTAGCACAGATACGCAGTATTTT. This codes for CASSLQGEIGFSTDTQYF.

The chain recombines TRBV6-2 or TRBV6-3 with TRBJ1-1; no reliable D call. This CDR3 comprises 12 residues. Germline CDR1 reads MNHEY; CDR2 reads SVGEGT. Written as DNA, the CDR3 is TGTGCTATCAGTTACGAGAACACTGAAGCTTTCTTT. It codes for CAISYENTEAFF.

This clone came up a few times. This may be a read error: a much more frequent sequence differs by one nucleotide. The chain carries TRBV28 and TRBJ2-4; TRBD1 or TRBD2 may be the D gene (5 bases each). The CDR3 covers 12 residues. Germline V gene lookup returns CDR1 MDHEN and CDR2 SYDVKM. The CDR3 sequence is CASSLAGAGYFF. In DNA form, the CDR3 reads TGTGCCAGCAGTTTGGCCGGGGCAGGGTACTTCTTC.

This clone was recorded many times. The chain combines TRBV19 with TRBJ1-4; 10 nucleotides line up with TRBD1. V lost 7 bases and J lost 5; bases outside the gene matches: 1. CDR3 length equals 13 residues. Per the germline V gene, CDR1 is LNHDA and CDR2 is SQIVND (reference sequence). The CDR3 coding sequence is TGTGCCAGTACGGGACAGGGGAATGAAAAACTGTTTTTT. Translated: CASTGQGNEKLFF.

This clone has at least ten counts. The CDR3 spells CSAGGQGAIETQYF. The DNA of the CDR3 is TGCAGTGCTGGAGGACAGGGGGCTATAGAGACCCAGTACTTC. J is TRBJ2-5 and V is TRBV20-1; 11 nucleotides match TRBD1. The germline V gene has CDR1 DFQATT and CDR2 SNEGSKA (reference sequence). This CDR3 spans 14 amino acids. V shed 5 bases, J shed 4 bases, and the junction held 6 bases outside the gene matches.

This clone has more than one count but fewer than ten. The rearrangement joins TRBV28 to TRBJ1-2, with unresolved D. V was trimmed by 7 bases and J by 4 bases, leaving 22 bases between them. Germline V gene data show CDR1 as MDHEN and CDR2 as SYDVKM. The CDR3 has 16 residues. This chain's CDR3 is CASKMIGVGGSYGYTF. CDR3 bases: TGTGCCAGCAAAATGATCGGAGTTGGTGGAAGCTATGGCTACACCTTC.

This clone was counted ten times or more. The chain carries TRBV11-1 and TRBJ1-1; D uncertain. V was shortened by 7 bases and J by 3 bases, with 21 bases between the two germline ends. The CDR3 has 16 residues. The germline CDR1 and CDR2 sequences are SGHAT and FQDESV (reference sequence). CDR3 nucleotide sequence: TGTGCCAGCATGGTTGGATCGGCCGCTATGGACACTGAAGCTTTCTTT. Its protein is CASMVGSAAMDTEAFF.

The table lists this clone with many counts. This chain uses TRBV3-1 with TRBJ1-2, with 8 bases fitting TRBD1. V shed 0 bases, J shed 3 bases, and the junction held 6 bases outside the gene matches. Looked up from germline, CDR1 is LGHDT and CDR2 is YNNKEL (reference sequence). The CDR3 contains 16 residues. In nucleotides, the CDR3 is TGTGCCAGCAGCCAAGATAAGGGACAGGTGCACTATGGCTACACCTTC. Translating gives CASSQDKGQVHYGYTF.

The V gene is TRBV19, the J gene TRBJ2-5; 8 bases are a match to TRBD2. CDR1 is LNHDA, CDR2 SQIVND, per germline (reference sequence). Trimming removed 6 bases from V and 1 base from J; junction bases left unmatched: 4. The CDR3 runs 14 residues. For the CDR3, the DNA is TGTGCCAGTAGCGTACTAGCGGTCCAAGAGACCCAGTACTTC. Encoded protein: CASSVLAVQETQYF.